This TCR beta chain emerged from a study of human T cells and chemical hapten exposure. This clonotype was recorded at least ten times. Trimming shortened V by 6 bases and J by 1 base, and 8 bases separated the two germline ends. Germline V gene sequence: CDR1 KGHDR, CDR2 SFDVKD. The CDR3 covers 14 residues. Time point reported: patch test 2, 6 weeks after DPC sensitization. Treatment in this sample: therapeutic diphenylcyclopropenone sensitization with weekly scalp DPC. TCRdb used MiXCR to reprocess the RACE reads, holding one entry per CDR3 protein. The table lists over 100,000 distinct CDR3 sequences, 9.2% of them singletons, with around 3.1% in the top ten.

The specimen comprised whole blood, sampled in connection with sensitization to the hapten diphenylcyclopropenone (DPC). The clonotype comes from a woman in her thirties or forties with alopecia areata. Some clones in this sample may be carry-over from other donors' samples. The chain is built from TRBV24-1 and TRBJ2-2; D uncertain. The CDR3 DNA is TGTGCCACCAGTTCCACTGAGAACACCGGGGAGCTGTTTTTT. Protein sequence: CATSSTENTGELFF.